One sample yielded the 21 T cell receptor beta chains listed below, sequenced in a study of cytomegalovirus exposure and HLA in healthy donors. Vbeta (60) and Jbeta (13) primers were used in the PCR. Data came from immunoSEQ multiplex PCR; TCRdb stores just in-frame clones and leaves some out. The table records about 160,000 clones, about 72% of them present only once. Sequenced: PBMCs. The receptors stem from a man in his 60s in good health and CMV-seronegative.

The chain couples TRBV7-2 to TRBJ1-2; D perhaps matches TRBD1 (5 bases). Germline CDR1 SGHTA, CDR2 FQGNSA. Trimming left V 1 base short and J 6 bases short, with 12 bases between. The CDR3 runs to 14 residues. The DNA for the CDR3 is TGTGCCAGCAGCTTAGTCCGGGACTTTCATGGCTACACCTTC. As protein: CASSLVRDFHGYTF. Filled out from reference TRBV7-2 and TRBJ1-2, the complete variable domain reads GAGVSQSPSNKVTEKGKDVELRCDPISGHTALYWYRQSLGQGLEFLIYFQGNSAPDKSGLPSDRFSAERTGGSVSTLTIQRTQQEDSAVYLCASSLVRDFHGYTFGSGTRLTVV.

The chain links TRBV10-3 to TRBJ2-1, with TRBD2 matching over 12 bases. From germline, CDR1 is ENHRY and CDR2 SYGVKD. The CDR3 runs to 17 residues. Losses at the gene ends were 9 bases for V and 7 bases for J; bases not matched to a gene: 16. CDR3: CAIAPSRLAGVRNEQFF. Written as DNA, the CDR3 is TGTGCCATTGCCCCCAGCCGACTAGCGGGAGTGAGGAATGAGCAGTTCTTC.

The CDR3 spells CASSPSQLDSSYNEQFF. As DNA, the CDR3 is TGTGCCAGCAGCCCAAGTCAGTTGGACTCTTCCTACAATGAGCAGTTCTTC. The chain combines TRBV4-2 with TRBJ2-1, with a weak D call TRBD2 (5 bases). There are 17 residues in the CDR3. The V gene's germline CDR1 is LGHNA and CDR2 YNFKEQ. V lost 4 bases to trimming and J lost 1 base, with 17 bases between them.

The V call is TRBV7-9, the J call TRBJ2-7; weak D call: TRBD1 (6 bases). This CDR3 has 13 amino acids. CDR1 is SEHNR, CDR2 FQNEAQ, per germline (reference sequence). V dropped 3 bases and J dropped 3 bases, with 9 bases sitting between them. The CDR3 DNA is TGTGCCAGCAGCTTTGACAGGATCTACGAGCAGTACTTC. This sequence encodes CASSFDRIYEQYF.

The J gene is TRBJ1-5, the V gene TRBV19, with D uncertain. V lost 11 bases to trimming and J lost 5 bases, with 16 bases between them. Germline V lookup: CDR1 LNHDA, CDR2 SQIVND (reference sequence). CDR3 size: 13 residues. The CDR3 nucleotides are TGTGCCTGCGGAGCCGGCCTTTATCAGCCCCAGCATTTT. This encodes CACGAGLYQPQHF.

CDR3: CASSLQGYEQYF. CDR3 nucleotides: TGTGCCAGCAGCTTGCAGGGATACGAGCAGTACTTC. The chain joins TRBV7-6 to TRBJ2-5, with D possibly matching TRBD1 (5 bases). The DNA end favors TRBJ2-7, so the J call may be wrong. Germline values: CDR1 SGHVS, CDR2 FNYEAQ. The CDR3 loop spans 12 amino acids.

V gene TRBV6-5 combines with J gene TRBJ2-3, with 7 bases lining up with TRBD1. The CDR3 has 15 amino acids. The ends lost 6 bases at V and 2 bases at J; junction bases unmatched: 8. Germline assignment: CDR1 MNHEY and CDR2 SVGAGI. CDR3 sequence (DNA): TGTGCCAGCAGAGCCGGGACAGCCTACACAGATACGCAGTATTTT. This codes for CASRAGTAYTDTQYF.

The chain is built from TRBV19 and TRBJ2-2; tentative D call: TRBD2 (5 bases). The CDR3 extends over 16 amino acids. V dropped 3 bases and J dropped 4 bases, with 15 bases sitting between them. From germline, CDR1 is LNHDA and CDR2 SQIVND (reference sequence). CDR3 amino acids: CASSIAGGGSTGELFF. CDR3 nucleotides: TGTGCCAGTAGTATCGCGGGTGGAGGATCCACCGGGGAGCTGTTTTTT.

The gene calls are TRBV7-6 and TRBJ2-1, with 7 bases lining up with TRBD1. This CDR3 contains 16 residues. J was trimmed by 7 bases and V by 1 base; bases with no gene match: 10. Germline V CDR1 and CDR2: SGHVS, FNYEAQ. CDR3 loop: CASSLGSGQDHNEQFF. The DNA of the CDR3 is TGTGCCAGCAGCTTAGGTTCAGGACAGGACCATAATGAGCAGTTCTTC.

This chain connects TRBV19 to TRBJ1-5; 11 bases are shared with TRBD1. CDR1 LNHDA and CDR2 SQIVND come from the germline V gene (reference sequence). The CDR3 is made up of 16 amino acids. V shed 3 bases and J 7 bases; nucleotides not matched to a gene: 8. The CDR3, as DNA: TGTGCCAGTAGTATCCGGGACAGGGGGTCGGGACAGCCCCAGCATTTT. Protein: CASSIRDRGSGQPQHF. The whole variable domain, remainder taken from reference TRBV19 and TRBJ1-5, is DGGITQSPKYLFRKEGQNVTLSCEQNLNHDAMYWYRQDPGQGLRLIYYSQIVNDFQKGDIAEGYSVSREKKESFPLTVTSAQKNPTAFYLCASSIRDRGSGQPQHFGDGTRLSIL.

This rearrangement joins TRBV4-3 to TRBJ2-2; 13 nucleotides line up with TRBD2. The CDR3 covers 17 residues. The germline gives CDR1 LGHNA, CDR2 YSLEER. Trimming removed 3 bases from V and 7 bases from J; junction bases left unmatched: 8. CDR3 sequence: CASSHGLGTSGDGELFF. In DNA, the CDR3 is TGCGCCAGCAGCCACGGCCTAGGGACTAGCGGGGACGGGGAGCTGTTTTTT.

This clone was counted once. The rearrangement uses TRBV10-3 and TRBJ2-3, with 7 bases lining up with TRBD2. This CDR3 comprises 14 residues. CDR1 ENHRY and CDR2 SYGVKD come from the germline V gene. V lost 11 bases, J lost 0 bases, and 8 bases stayed unmatched. The CDR3 DNA follows: TGTGCCGCCTCCGGGACTACTAGCACAGATACGCAGTATTTT. This sequence encodes CAASGTTSTDTQYF.

This clone was counted between two and nine times. This sequence joins TRBV7-2 and TRBJ2-3; TRBD2 matches 9 bases. The V segment lost 3 bases and the J segment 1 base; nucleotides outside the gene matches: 2. The CDR3 is 15 amino acids. Per the germline V gene, CDR1 is SGHTA and CDR2 is FQGNSA. For the CDR3, the DNA is TGTGCCAGCAGCTTTAGACTAGCGGGCACAGATACGCAGTATTTT. This encodes CASSFRLAGTDTQYF.

Note on this clone: A read error may produce the germline difference seen at one junction end. This rearrangement joins TRBV7-9 to TRBJ2-7; perhaps TRBD1 as D (6 bases). The germline CDR1 and CDR2 sequences are SEHNR and FQNEAQ (reference sequence). This CDR3 comprises 12 residues. The CDR3 spells CSSTLRTEKQYF. CDR3 nucleotides: TGTTCCAGCACCCTGAGGACAGAAAAGCAGTACTTC.

The chain combines TRBV7-3 with TRBJ1-1; D is unclear. The V end was cut by 4 bases, the J end by 5 bases, with 11 bases between. The CDR3 is made up of 13 amino acids. Germline V gene sequence: CDR1 SGHTA, CDR2 FQGTGA. CDR3 amino acids: CASSSLRGTEAFF. For the CDR3, the DNA is TGTGCCAGCAGCTCCCTTCGGGGAACTGAAGCTTTCTTT.

V gene TRBV7-2 combines with J gene TRBJ2-2; 13 positions agree with TRBD2. Trimming took 5 bases from V and 6 from J; bases not matched to a gene: 6. The CDR3 totals 16 residues. The germline V gene encodes CDR1 SGHTA and CDR2 FQGNSA. This chain's CDR3 is CASSRGTSGTPGELFF. CDR3 nucleotides: TGTGCCAGCAGCCGTGGGACTAGCGGGACCCCCGGGGAGCTGTTTTTT.

There are a few counts of this clone. The gene calls are TRBV5-8 and TRBJ2-3; 7 bases fit TRBD1. Unmatched junction bases numbered 4, after V lost 2 bases and J lost 4 bases. Per the germline V gene, CDR1 is SGHTS and CDR2 is YDEGEE. The CDR3 extends over 14 amino acids. CDR3 in amino acids: CASSFDRAADTQYF. The CDR3 bases are TGTGCCAGCAGCTTTGACAGGGCGGCAGATACGCAGTATTTT.

This clone was detected once. J is TRBJ1-2 and V is TRBV5-5; 11 bases are a match to TRBD1. J lost 4 bases, V lost 3 bases, and 8 bases had no gene match. Per the germline V gene, CDR1 is SGHKS and CDR2 is YYEKEE (reference sequence). The CDR3 is made up of 16 amino acids. The CDR3 here is CASSWGTGGSFYGYTF. The DNA for the CDR3 is TGTGCCAGCAGCTGGGGGACAGGGGGATCCTTCTATGGCTACACCTTC.

The chain has TRBV9 and TRBJ2-3; 8 bases agree with TRBD2. The CDR3 has 14 amino acids. The V gene's germline CDR1 is SGDLS and CDR2 YYNGEE. V gave up 0 bases and J gave up 6 bases; unmatched junction bases: 3. This chain's CDR3 is CASSVATSADTQYF. The DNA of the CDR3 is TGTGCCAGCAGCGTAGCGACTAGCGCGGATACGCAGTATTTT.

This chain connects TRBV28 to TRBJ1-1, with D perhaps matching TRBD1 (5 bases). The V gene's germline CDR1 is MDHEN and CDR2 SYDVKM. Deletions cut 3 bases from V and 8 bases from J, with 19 bases between. The CDR3 has 15 amino acids. CDR3 in DNA: TGTGCCAGCAGTTTGGGGGGGACGAGACCCTACGAAGCTTTCTTT. This translates into CASSLGGTRPYEAFF.

The rearrangement uses TRBV7-2 and TRBJ2-7; TRBD1 matches 9 bases. CDR3 length equals 15 residues. Per germline, CDR1 SGHTA and CDR2 FQGNSA. J was trimmed by 3 bases and V by 4 bases; bases with no gene match: 7. The CDR3 region has the DNA TGTGCCAGCAGCTGGGGACAGGGTCAAAGCTACGAGCAGTACTTC. Amino acids: CASSWGQGQSYEQYF.